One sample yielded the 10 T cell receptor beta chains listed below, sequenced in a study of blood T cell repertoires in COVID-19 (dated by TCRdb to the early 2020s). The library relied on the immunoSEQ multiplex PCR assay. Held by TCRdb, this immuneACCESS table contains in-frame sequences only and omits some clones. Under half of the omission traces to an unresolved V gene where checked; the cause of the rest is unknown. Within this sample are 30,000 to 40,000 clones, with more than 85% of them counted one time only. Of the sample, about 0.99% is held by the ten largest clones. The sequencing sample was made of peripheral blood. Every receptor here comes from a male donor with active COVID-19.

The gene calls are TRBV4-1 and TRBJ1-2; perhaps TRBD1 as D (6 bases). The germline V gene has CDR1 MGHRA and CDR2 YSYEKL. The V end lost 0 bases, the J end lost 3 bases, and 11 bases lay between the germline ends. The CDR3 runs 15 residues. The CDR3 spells CASSQDMDRDYGYTF. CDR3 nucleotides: TGCGCCAGCAGCCAAGATATGGACAGAGACTATGGCTACACCTTC.

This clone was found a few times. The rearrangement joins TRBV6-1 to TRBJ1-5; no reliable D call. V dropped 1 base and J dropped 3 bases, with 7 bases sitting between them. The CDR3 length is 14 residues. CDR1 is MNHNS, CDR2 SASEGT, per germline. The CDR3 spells CASSEGQSNQPQHF. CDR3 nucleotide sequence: TGTGCCAGCAGTGAAGGTCAGTCCAATCAGCCCCAGCATTTT.

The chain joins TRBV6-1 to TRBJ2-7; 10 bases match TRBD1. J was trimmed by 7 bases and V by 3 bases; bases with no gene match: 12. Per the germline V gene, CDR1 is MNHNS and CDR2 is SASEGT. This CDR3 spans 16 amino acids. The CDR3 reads CASSDRRVDRGGEQYF. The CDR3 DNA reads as TGTGCCAGCAGTGATAGAAGGGTGGACAGGGGGGGTGAGCAGTACTTC.

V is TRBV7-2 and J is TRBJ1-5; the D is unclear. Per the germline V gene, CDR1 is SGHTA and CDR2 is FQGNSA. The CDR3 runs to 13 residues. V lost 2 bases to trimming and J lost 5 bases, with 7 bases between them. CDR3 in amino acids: CASSLSRDQPQHF. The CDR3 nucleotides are TGTGCCAGCAGCTTAAGCCGAGATCAGCCCCAGCATTTT.

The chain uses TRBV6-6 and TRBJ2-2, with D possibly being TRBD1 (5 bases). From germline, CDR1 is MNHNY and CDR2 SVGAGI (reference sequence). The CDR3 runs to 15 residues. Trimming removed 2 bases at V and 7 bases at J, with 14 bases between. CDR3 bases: TGTGCCAGCAGTTACGGGGCGAACACGGTCGGGGAGCTGTTTTTT. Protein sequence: CASSYGANTVGELFF.

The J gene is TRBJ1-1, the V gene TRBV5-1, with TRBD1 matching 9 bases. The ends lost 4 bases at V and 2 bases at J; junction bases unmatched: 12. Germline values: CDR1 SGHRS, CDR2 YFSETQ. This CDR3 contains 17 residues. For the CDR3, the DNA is TGCGCCAGCAGCCGAAGAACAGGGGGCCCCCCCAACACTGAAGCTTTCTTT. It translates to CASSRRTGGPPNTEAFF.

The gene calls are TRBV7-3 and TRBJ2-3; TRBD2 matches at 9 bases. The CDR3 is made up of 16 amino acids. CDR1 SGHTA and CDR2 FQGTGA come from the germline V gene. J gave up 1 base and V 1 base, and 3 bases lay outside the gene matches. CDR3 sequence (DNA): TGTGCCAGCAGCTTAAGGGCTAGCGGGGGCACAGATACGCAGTATTTT. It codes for CASSLRASGGTDTQYF.

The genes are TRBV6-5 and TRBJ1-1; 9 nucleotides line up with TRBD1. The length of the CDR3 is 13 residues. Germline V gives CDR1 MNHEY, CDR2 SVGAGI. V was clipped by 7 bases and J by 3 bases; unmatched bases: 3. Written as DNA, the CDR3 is TGTGCCAGCAATAGACAGGGGGACACTGAAGCTTTCTTT. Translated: CASNRQGDTEAFF.

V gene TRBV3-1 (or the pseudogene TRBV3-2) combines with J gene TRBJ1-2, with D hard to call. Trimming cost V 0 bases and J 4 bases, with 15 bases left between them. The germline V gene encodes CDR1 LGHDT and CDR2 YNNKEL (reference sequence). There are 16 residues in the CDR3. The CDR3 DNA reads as TGTGCCAGCAGCCAAGAGCCACCCTACTTACTCTATGGCTACACCTTC. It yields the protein CASSQEPPYLLYGYTF.

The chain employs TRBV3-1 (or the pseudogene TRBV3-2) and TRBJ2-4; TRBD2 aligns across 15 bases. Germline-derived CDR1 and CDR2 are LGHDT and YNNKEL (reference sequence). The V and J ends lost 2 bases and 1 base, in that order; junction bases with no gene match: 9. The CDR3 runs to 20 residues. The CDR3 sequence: CASSQTIGLAGGRAKNIQYF. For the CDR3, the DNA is TGTGCCAGCAGCCAAACTATAGGACTAGCGGGGGGGAGGGCCAAAAACATTCAGTACTTC.